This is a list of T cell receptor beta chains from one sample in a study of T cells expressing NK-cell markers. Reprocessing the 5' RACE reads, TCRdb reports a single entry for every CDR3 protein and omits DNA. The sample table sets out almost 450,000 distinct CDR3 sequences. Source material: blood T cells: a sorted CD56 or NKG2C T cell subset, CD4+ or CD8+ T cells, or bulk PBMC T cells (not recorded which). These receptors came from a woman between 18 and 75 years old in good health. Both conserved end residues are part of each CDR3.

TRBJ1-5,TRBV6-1,CASRADRGGQPQHF
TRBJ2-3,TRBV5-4,CASSLWDRDSTDTQYF
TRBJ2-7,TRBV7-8,CASSSRGHPPYEQYF
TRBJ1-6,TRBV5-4,CASSVGQSNSPLHF
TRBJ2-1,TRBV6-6,CARGAGPADEQFF
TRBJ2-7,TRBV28,CASTKTSGKYEQYF
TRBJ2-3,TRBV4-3,CASSQDRGGTSDTQYF
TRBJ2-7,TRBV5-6,CASSSGGIQQYF
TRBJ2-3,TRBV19,CAISRGHADTQYF
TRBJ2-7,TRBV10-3,CAISEAVAGAYEQYF
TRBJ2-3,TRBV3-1,CASSQDDTDTQYF
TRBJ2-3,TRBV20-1,CSASPGGLGDTQYF
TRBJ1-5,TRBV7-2,CASSPFQRGPNQPQHF
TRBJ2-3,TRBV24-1,CATEDRYTDTQYF
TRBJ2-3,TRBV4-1,CASSQGQVRTDTQYF
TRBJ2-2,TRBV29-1,CSAMGQGPGELFF
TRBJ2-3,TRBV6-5,CASSYFPLDTQYF
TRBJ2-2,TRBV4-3,CASGFNPNTGELFF
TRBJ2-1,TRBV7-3,CASSFRGTGGAWEQFF
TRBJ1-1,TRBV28,CASTRRGDTEAFF
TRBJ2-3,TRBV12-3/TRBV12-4,CASSSPSSDTQYF
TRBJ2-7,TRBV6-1,CASSEAWTGGFEQYF
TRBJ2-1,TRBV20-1,CSAIPGLAVNEQFF
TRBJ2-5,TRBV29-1,CSVLTKQIRETQYF
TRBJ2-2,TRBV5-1,CASQRTTNTGELFF
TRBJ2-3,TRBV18,CASSPSSVVDTQYF
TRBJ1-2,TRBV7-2,CASSLSPGTETNYGYTF
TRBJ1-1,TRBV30,CAWSVDSYTEAFF
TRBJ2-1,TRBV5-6,CASSWGPRSSSYNEQFF